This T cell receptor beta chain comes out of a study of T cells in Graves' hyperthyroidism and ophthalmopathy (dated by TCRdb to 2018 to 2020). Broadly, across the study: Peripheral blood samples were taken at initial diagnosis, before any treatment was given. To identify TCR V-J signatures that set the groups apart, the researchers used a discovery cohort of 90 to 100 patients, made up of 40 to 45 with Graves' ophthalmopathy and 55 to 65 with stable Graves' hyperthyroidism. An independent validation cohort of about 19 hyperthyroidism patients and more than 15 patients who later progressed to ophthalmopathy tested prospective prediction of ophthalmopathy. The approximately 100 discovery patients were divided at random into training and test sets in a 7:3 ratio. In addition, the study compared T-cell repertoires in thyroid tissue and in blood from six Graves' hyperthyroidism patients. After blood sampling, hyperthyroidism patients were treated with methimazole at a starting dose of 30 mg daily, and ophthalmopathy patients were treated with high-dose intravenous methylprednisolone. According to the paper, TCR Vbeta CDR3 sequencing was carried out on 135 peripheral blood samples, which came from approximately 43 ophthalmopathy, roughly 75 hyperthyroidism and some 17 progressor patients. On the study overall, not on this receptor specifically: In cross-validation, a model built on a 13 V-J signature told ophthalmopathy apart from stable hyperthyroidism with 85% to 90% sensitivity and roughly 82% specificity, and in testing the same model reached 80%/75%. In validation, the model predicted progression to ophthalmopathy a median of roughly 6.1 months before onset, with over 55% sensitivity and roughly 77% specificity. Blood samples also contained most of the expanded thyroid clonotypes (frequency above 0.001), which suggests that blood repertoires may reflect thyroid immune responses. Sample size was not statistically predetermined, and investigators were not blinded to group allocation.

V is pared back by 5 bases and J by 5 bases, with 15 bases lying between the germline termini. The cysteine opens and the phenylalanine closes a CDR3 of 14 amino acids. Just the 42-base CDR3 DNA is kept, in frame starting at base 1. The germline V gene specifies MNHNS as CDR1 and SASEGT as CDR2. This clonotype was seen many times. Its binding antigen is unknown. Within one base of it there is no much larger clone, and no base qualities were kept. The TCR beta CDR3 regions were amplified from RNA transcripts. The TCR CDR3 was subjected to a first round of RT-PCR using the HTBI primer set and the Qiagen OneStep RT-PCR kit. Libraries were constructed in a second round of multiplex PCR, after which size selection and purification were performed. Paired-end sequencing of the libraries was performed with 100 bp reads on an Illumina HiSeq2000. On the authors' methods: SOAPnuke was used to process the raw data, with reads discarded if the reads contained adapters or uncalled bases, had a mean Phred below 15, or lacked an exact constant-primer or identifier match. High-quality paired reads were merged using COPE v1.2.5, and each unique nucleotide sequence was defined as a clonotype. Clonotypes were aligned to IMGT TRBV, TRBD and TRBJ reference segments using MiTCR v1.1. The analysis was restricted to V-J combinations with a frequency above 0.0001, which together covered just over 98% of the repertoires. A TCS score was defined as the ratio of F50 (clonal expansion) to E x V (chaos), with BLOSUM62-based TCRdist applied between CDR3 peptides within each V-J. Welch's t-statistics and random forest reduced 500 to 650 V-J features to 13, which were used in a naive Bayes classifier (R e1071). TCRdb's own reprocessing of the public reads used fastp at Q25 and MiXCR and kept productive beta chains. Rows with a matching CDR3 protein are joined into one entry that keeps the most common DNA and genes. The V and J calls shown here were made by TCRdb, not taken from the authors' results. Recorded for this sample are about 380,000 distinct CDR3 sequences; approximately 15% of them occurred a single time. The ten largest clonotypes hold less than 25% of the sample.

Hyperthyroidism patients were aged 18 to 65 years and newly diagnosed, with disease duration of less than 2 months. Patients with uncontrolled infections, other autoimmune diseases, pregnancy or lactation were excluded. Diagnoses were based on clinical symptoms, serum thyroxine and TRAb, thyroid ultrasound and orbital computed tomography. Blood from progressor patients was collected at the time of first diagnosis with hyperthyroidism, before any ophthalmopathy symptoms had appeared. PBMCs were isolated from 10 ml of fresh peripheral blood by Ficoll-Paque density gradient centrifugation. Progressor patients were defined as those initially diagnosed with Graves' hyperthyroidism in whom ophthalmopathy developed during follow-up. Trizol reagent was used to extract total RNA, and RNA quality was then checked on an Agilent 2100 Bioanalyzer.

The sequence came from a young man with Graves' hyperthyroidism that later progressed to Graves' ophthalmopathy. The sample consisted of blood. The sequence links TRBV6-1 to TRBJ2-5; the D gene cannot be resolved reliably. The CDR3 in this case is CASSFLGLGETQYF. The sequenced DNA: TGTGCCAGCAGTTTTCTGGGCTTGGGGGAGACCCAGTACTTC.